Sequencing of this T cell receptor (beta chain) was carried out in a study of shared T cell receptors in the human thymus. Profiling relied on immunoSEQ multiplex PCR, and the TCRdb table lists in-frame clones only, not all of them. The sample includes about 380,000 clones, over 90% of them seen just once. CDR1 is LNHDA and CDR2 is SQIVND in the germline V gene (reference sequence). CDR3 length equals 16 residues. J lost 6 bases, V lost 3 bases, and 4 bases had no gene match. The sequencing sample was made of thymocytes. The sequence was obtained from a human donor. This chain connects TRBV19 to TRBJ2-1; TRBD2 aligns across 14 bases. In DNA, the CDR3 is TGTGCCAGTAGTATGACTAGCGGGAGGGCTTCCAATGAGCAGTTCTTC. Translation gives CASSMTSGRASNEQFF.